These 9 T cell receptor beta chains came from one sample sequenced in a study of T cell responses to AZD1222 COVID-19 vaccine. The protocol was immunoSEQ multiplex PCR, while the TCRdb copy is restricted to in-frame clones and leaves out a portion. The sample carries 150,000 or so clones, around 93% recorded once. The sequences come from peripheral blood, collected on day 0 of AZD1222 vaccination. Source of these receptors: an adult in good health.

V and J are TRBV4-2 and TRBJ1-1; D is ambiguous. Germline lookup yields CDR1 LGHNA and CDR2 YNFKEQ. This CDR3 is 14 amino acids long. V lost 5 bases, J lost 6 bases, and 16 bases lay in between. CDR3 loop: CASSSGGGSSEAFF. CDR3 nucleotide sequence: TGTGCCAGCAGCTCGGGCGGAGGGAGCTCTGAAGCTTTCTTT.

The CDR3: CAIRGQGSIYEQYF. The DNA of the CDR3 is TGTGCCATCAGGGGACAGGGGTCCATCTACGAGCAGTACTTC. The chain has TRBV10-3 and TRBJ2-7; TRBD1 matches at 10 bases. This CDR3 is built from 14 residues. The germline gives CDR1 ENHRY, CDR2 SYGVKD. V was clipped by 6 bases and J by 3 bases; unmatched bases: 5.

The chain couples TRBV12-3 or TRBV12-4 to TRBJ2-5, with 7 positions matching TRBD1. The ends lost 8 bases at V and 2 bases at J; junction bases unmatched: 5. The CDR3 extends over 13 amino acids. The DNA of the CDR3 is TGTGCCAGCCTGCCGGGACAGCAAGAGACCCAGTACTTC. It encodes CASLPGQQETQYF.

This clone is a singleton in its sample. This chain joins TRBV11-3 and TRBJ1-5; D call uncertain. Trimming took 0 bases from V and 6 from J, leaving 6 bases between them. From germline, CDR1 is SGHNT and CDR2 YENEEA. This CDR3 comprises 13 residues. The CDR3 DNA reads as TGTGCCAGCAGCTTAGAAGAGGGTCAGCCCCAGCATTTT. Amino acid sequence: CASSLEEGQPQHF.

The chain employs TRBV2 and TRBJ2-5, with 7 positions matching TRBD1. Per the germline V gene, CDR1 is SNHLY and CDR2 is FYNNEI. The CDR3 consists of 12 residues. V lost 10 bases and J lost 4; bases outside the gene matches: 6. This CDR3 is CATQGLIETQYF. The CDR3 DNA is TGTGCCACACAGGGGCTAATAGAGACCCAGTACTTC.

The rearrangement joins TRBV5-5 to TRBJ1-5; no reliable D call. Germline assignment: CDR1 SGHKS and CDR2 YYEKEE (reference sequence). V lost 0 bases and J lost 3, with 10 bases in between. This CDR3 is built from 15 residues. In DNA, the CDR3 is TGTGCCAGCAGCTTGGAGAAGTGGGCCAATCAGCCCCAGCATTTT. Its translation is CASSLEKWANQPQHF.

This clone was picked up one time. The rearrangement joins TRBV6-5 to TRBJ2-7, with D perhaps being TRBD1 or TRBD2 (6 bases each). Germline V gene sequence: CDR1 MNHEY, CDR2 SVGAGI. With 11 bases removed from V and 3 bases from J, the gap between germline ends came to 14 bases. The CDR3 is made up of 12 amino acids. Here the CDR3 DNA reads TGTGCCGCGAGAAGGGGGGACTACGAGCAGTACTTC. Translating gives CAARRGDYEQYF.

The chain links TRBV28 to TRBJ2-2, with 7 bases fitting TRBD2. In germline, CDR1 is MDHEN, CDR2 SYDVKM. The length of the CDR3 is 17 residues. J gave up 3 bases and V 3 bases, and 10 bases lay outside the gene matches. As DNA, the CDR3 is TGTGCCAGCAGTTTGGGATCGGCGGGGGTCCACACCGGGGAGCTGTTTTTT. It specifies CASSLGSAGVHTGELFF. Full variable domain (outside the CDR3, taken from reference TRBV28 and TRBJ2-2): DVKVTQSSRYLVKRTGEKVFLECVQDMDHENMFWYRQDPGLGLRLIYFSYDVKMKEKGDIPEGYSVSREKKERFSLILESASTNQTSMYLCASSLGSAGVHTGELFFGEGSRLTVL.

The V gene is TRBV5-4, the J gene TRBJ2-1; 10 nucleotides line up with TRBD2. The ends lost 3 bases at V and 6 bases at J; junction bases unmatched: 3. The CDR3 has 14 amino acids. Germline V gives CDR1 SGHNT, CDR2 YYREEE (reference sequence). CDR3 protein: CASSSGTSVNEQFF. The CDR3 nucleotides are TGTGCCAGCAGCTCCGGGACTAGCGTCAATGAGCAGTTCTTC.